One and the same sample provided the 27 T cell receptor beta chains below, sequenced in a study of neurological immune-mediated disorders. TCRdb reanalysed the 5' RACE reads using MiXCR and keeps one entry per CDR3 protein. In the table there are approximately 32,000 distinct CDR3 sequences, less than 8.5% of which are singletons. The sample taken for sequencing was PBMCs. The receptors derive from a middle-aged woman in good health.

This clonotype appeared many times. The junction differs from germline at one of its ends, possibly a read error. The V call is TRBV5-1, the J call TRBJ2-1, with 11 bases fitting TRBD2. The CDR3 has 14 amino acids. Germline V CDR1 and CDR2: SGHRS, YFSETQ. DNA of the CDR3: TGCGCCAGCAGCTTACTAGCGGGAGAATCTCTTGTTATCTTC. It is translated as CASSLLAGESLVIF.

This clonotype was seen ten or more times. V is TRBV7-6 and J is TRBJ2-7, with 9 bases fitting TRBD2. V shed 5 bases, J shed 2 bases, and the junction held 7 bases outside the gene matches. The length of the CDR3 is 15 residues. Germline loops: CDR1 SGHVS, CDR2 FNYEAQ. CDR3 loop: CASSRGPSGAYEQYF. In nucleotides, the CDR3 is TGTGCCAGCAGCCGGGGGCCTAGCGGGGCCTACGAGCAGTACTTC.

CDR3 region: CASSLSFYNEQFF. The CDR3 DNA sequence: TGCGCCAGCAGCTTGAGCTTTTACAATGAGCAGTTCTTC. The chain couples TRBV5-1 to TRBJ2-1; D not certain. Per germline, CDR1 SGHRS and CDR2 YFSETQ. The CDR3 is 13 residues long. The V end was cut by 1 base, the J end by 4 bases, with 6 bases between.

This clonotype was seen at least ten times. The rearrangement uses TRBV7-2 and TRBJ2-2, with no clear D. The CDR3 totals 14 residues. The ends were cut back, 5 bases at V and 5 bases at J, with 12 bases in the middle. The V gene's germline CDR1 is SGHTA and CDR2 FQGNSA. In DNA, the CDR3 is TGTGCCAGCAGCCCTCTTGTCGGGACCGGGGAGCTGTTTTTT. It specifies CASSPLVGTGELFF.

This clonotype has ten or more counts. The chain is built from TRBV6-5 and TRBJ2-7, with 10 bases that match TRBD1. J gave up 4 bases and V 6 bases, and 9 bases lay outside the gene matches. This CDR3 has 15 amino acids. From germline, CDR1 is MNHEY and CDR2 SVGAGI. The CDR3 reads CASSPSPGQGYEQYV. CDR3 bases: TGTGCCAGCAGCCCTTCGCCGGGACAGGGGTACGAGCAGTACGTC.

There are many counts of this clonotype. The chain combines TRBV10-3 with TRBJ2-7, with D possibly being TRBD1 (7 bases). V was shortened by 4 bases and J by 4 bases, with 23 bases between the two germline ends. The CDR3 has 17 amino acids. Germline V CDR1 and CDR2: ENHRY, SYGVKD. This CDR3 is CAISGEGGQRSPYEQYF. CDR3 sequence (DNA): TGTGCCATCAGTGGAGAGGGGGGACAGCGATCCCCTTACGAGCAGTACTTC.

This clonotype turned up a few times. A single base separates this from a much larger clone, so it may be a read error. The V gene is TRBV29-1, the J gene TRBJ2-3; D not resolved. V lost 4 bases and J 4 bases, leaving 15 bases between the germline ends. Germline CDR1 and CDR2: SQVTM and ANQGSEA. CDR3 size: 14 residues. CDR3 region: CSVVSTKAADTQYF. For the CDR3, the DNA is TGCAGCGTTGTTAGTACCAAAGCTGCAGATACGCAGTATTTT.

The sample holds many counts of this clonotype. The chain is built from TRBV9 and TRBJ2-5, with 8 bases fitting TRBD2. V shed 2 bases and J 1 base; nucleotides not matched to a gene: 4. Germline lookup yields CDR1 SGDLS and CDR2 YYNGEE. The CDR3 runs 15 residues. In DNA form, the CDR3 reads TGTGCCAGCAGCGTCCGGGGGGGCTCCCAAGAGACCCAGTACTTC. It codes for CASSVRGGSQETQYF.

This clonotype was recorded at least ten times. The chain employs TRBV5-1 and TRBJ2-6; D gene uncertain. The germline V and J ends were trimmed by 2 bases and 0 bases, with 12 bases remaining between them. The CDR3 length is 17 residues. Germline CDR1 SGHRS, CDR2 YFSETQ. The CDR3 protein is CASSFMRLGSGANVLTF. The CDR3 DNA reads as TGCGCCAGCAGCTTTATGAGATTGGGCTCTGGGGCCAACGTCCTGACTTTC.

This clonotype is labeled as medium-sized. The rearrangement joins TRBV27 to TRBJ2-4, with D hard to call. The CDR3 has 15 amino acids. CDR1 is MNHEY and CDR2 is SMNVEV in the germline V gene (reference sequence). Trimming left V 3 bases short and J 0 bases short, with 9 bases between. The CDR3 here is CASSFGQIAKNIQYF. The DNA for the CDR3 is TGTGCCAGCAGTTTCGGGCAGATAGCCAAAAACATTCAGTACTTC.

There are many counts of this clonotype. V usage is TRBV7-2 and J usage is TRBJ2-3; D gene ambiguous. Germline V gives CDR1 SGHTA, CDR2 FQGNSA. This CDR3 is built from 14 residues. Trimming removed 3 bases at V and 0 bases at J, with 7 bases between. CDR3 sequence reads: CASSLTTSTDTQYF. The CDR3 nucleotides read TGTGCCAGCAGCTTGACCACTAGCACAGATACGCAGTATTTT.

This clonotype was picked up many times. V is TRBV5-5 and J is TRBJ1-2, with 11 bases lining up with TRBD1. V lost 3 bases, J lost 7 bases, and 8 bases stayed unmatched. Germline CDR1 and CDR2: SGHKS and YYEKEE (reference sequence). This CDR3 region has 15 residues. In nucleotides, the CDR3 is TGTGCCAGCAGCTCCCCGGACAGGGGGCCGACTGGCTACACCTTC. Its protein is CASSSPDRGPTGYTF.

This clonotype was recorded many times. The chain carries TRBV21-1 and TRBJ1-6; no DNA check was done on the table's D call, TRBD1. TRBV21-1 counts as a pseudogene. The CDR3 is 17 amino acids. CDR3 residues: CASSKWTGTGYNSPLHF. The CDR3 DNA reads TGTGCCAGCAGCAAATGGACCGGGACAGGGTATAATTCACCCCTCCACTTT.

This clonotype was seen ten or more times. The chain recombines TRBV9 with TRBJ2-5; D not resolved. V shed 4 bases and J shed 2 bases, with 9 bases lying between them. The germline CDR1 and CDR2 sequences are SGDLS and YYNGEE. The CDR3 runs 13 residues. The CDR3 spells CASSTWAQETQYF. The CDR3 nucleotides are TGTGCCAGCAGCACGTGGGCACAAGAGACCCAGTACTTC.

This clonotype was counted ten times or more. This chain joins TRBV12-3 or TRBV12-4 and TRBJ1-1; TRBD1 aligns across 7 bases. V was clipped by 6 bases and J by 11 bases; unmatched bases: 9. This CDR3 comprises 12 residues. This chain's CDR3 is CASRGQAGEAFF. The CDR3 coding sequence is TGTGCCAGCAGAGGACAGGCAGGAGAGGCTTTCTTT.

V is TRBV20-1 and J is TRBJ2-1; 9 positions match TRBD2. With V trimmed by 4 bases and J by 4 bases, 8 bases remained unmatched. In germline, CDR1 is DFQATT, CDR2 SNEGSKA (reference sequence). The CDR3 length is 15 residues. CDR3 sequence: CSAIDLAGAYNEQFF. As DNA, the CDR3 is TGCAGTGCTATAGATTTAGCGGGAGCTTACAATGAGCAGTTCTTC.

This clonotype appeared many times. The chain links TRBV29-1 to TRBJ2-2; D possibly uses TRBD1 or TRBD2 (6 bases each). Germline V gene data show CDR1 as SQVTM and CDR2 as ANQGSEA. The V end lost 5 bases, the J end lost 3 bases, and 7 bases lay between the germline ends. The CDR3 runs to 12 residues. CDR3 nucleotides: TGCAGCGTTCGGGGGCACACCGGGGAGCTGTTTTTT. Its protein is CSVRGHTGELFF.

This clonotype appeared many times. This chain links TRBV4-3 with TRBJ2-7; 12 bases agree with TRBD1. The CDR3 is 16 residues long. V lost 3 bases, J lost 5 bases, and 8 bases stayed unmatched. CDR1 LGHNA and CDR2 YSLEER come from the germline V gene. This chain's CDR3 is CASSHTPGQGADEQYF. The CDR3 region has the DNA TGCGCCAGCAGCCATACGCCGGGACAGGGGGCCGACGAGCAGTACTTC.

This clonotype came up many times. The V and J genes are TRBV6-1 and TRBJ2-3; D may be TRBD2 (7 bases). V shed 1 base and J shed 4 bases, with 12 bases lying between them. The germline gives CDR1 MNHNS, CDR2 SASEGT. CDR3 length: 15 residues. The CDR3 DNA is TGTGCCAGCAGTGAAGGAGAAGGGGGGGCAGATACGCAGTATTTT. This codes for CASSEGEGGADTQYF.

This clonotype showed up just a few times. The chain has TRBV7-9 and TRBJ1-5, with TRBD1 matching over 8 bases. This CDR3 spans 14 amino acids. J was trimmed by 7 bases and V by 2 bases; bases with no gene match: 4. The V gene's germline CDR1 is SEHNR and CDR2 FQNEAQ (reference sequence). CDR3 coding DNA: TGTGCCAGCAGCTTACAGGGGGCAAACCAGCCCCAGCATTTT. This sequence encodes CASSLQGANQPQHF.

This clonotype occurred many times. The chain links TRBV7-9 to TRBJ1-4; D possibly corresponds to TRBD1 (6 bases). Trimming stripped 4 bases from V and 7 bases from J, with 16 bases between. The CDR3 runs to 15 residues. Germline CDR1 SEHNR, CDR2 FQNEAQ (reference sequence). CDR3 amino acids: CASSSQQGLGEKLFF. CDR3 in DNA: TGTGCCAGCAGCTCCCAGCAGGGGCTCGGTGAAAAACTGTTTTTT. The full variable domain, with the rest looked up from reference TRBV7-9 and TRBJ1-4, is DTGVSQNPRHKITKRGQNVTFRCDPISEHNRLYWYRQTLGQGPEFLTYFQNEAQLEKSRLLSDRFSAERPKGSFSTLEIQRTEQGDSAMYLCASSSQQGLGEKLFFGSGTQLSVL.

There are many counts of this clonotype. The genes are TRBV6-5 and TRBJ1-3, with 8 bases lining up with TRBD1. With 6 bases clipped from V and 0 bases from J, the junction kept 16 bases outside the gene matches. CDR3 length: 19 residues. The germline V gene encodes CDR1 MNHEY and CDR2 SVGAGI. The CDR3 DNA reads as TGTGCCAGCAGCTTGACCGGGACAGGCGGAATTTTCTCTGGAAACACCATATATTTT. It specifies CASSLTGTGGIFSGNTIYF.

This clonotype was recorded at least ten times. V is TRBV27 and J is TRBJ1-3; a possible D gene is TRBD1 (5 bases). Trimming shortened V by 6 bases and J by 3 bases, and 9 bases separated the two germline ends. The CDR3 totals 13 residues. Looked up from germline, CDR1 is MNHEY and CDR2 is SMNVEV (reference sequence). CDR3 protein: CASRMTVGNTIYF. In nucleotides, the CDR3 is TGTGCCAGCAGGATGACAGTTGGAAACACCATATATTTT.

This clonotype occurred many times. The J gene is TRBJ2-3, the V gene TRBV4-2; 12 positions match TRBD2. Germline assignment: CDR1 LGHNA and CDR2 YNFKEQ. The junction had 11 bases not matched to a gene; V was cut back by 0 bases and J by 1 base. This CDR3 contains 20 residues. The CDR3 DNA sequence: TGTGCCAGCAGCCAAGATCTGCTCCTAGCGGGGGGGCGCCGCACAGATACGCAGTATTTT. Translating it yields CASSQDLLLAGGRRTDTQYF.

Many counts were recorded for this clonotype. V and J are TRBV4-1 and TRBJ1-1; D is uncertain. Germline V gene sequence: CDR1 MGHRA, CDR2 YSYEKL. The CDR3 sequence is 12 residues long. The V end lost 1 base, the J end lost 6 bases, and 6 bases lay between the germline ends. The CDR3 DNA reads TGCGCCAGCAGCCAAGCGGGTTCTGAAGCTTTCTTT. It translates to CASSQAGSEAFF.

This clonotype was counted many times. The V and J genes are TRBV25-1 and TRBJ2-1; TRBD2 matches 9 bases. Trimming took 6 bases from V and 10 from J; bases not matched to a gene: 16. CDR1 is MGHDK and CDR2 is SYGVNS in the germline V gene. The CDR3 extends over 16 amino acids. The chain's CDR3 is CASRAKAAGGVGEQFF. The CDR3 nucleotides read TGTGCCAGCAGAGCTAAAGCAGCGGGGGGCGTAGGCGAGCAGTTCTTC.

This clonotype was detected many times. This chain joins TRBV20-1 and TRBJ2-1, with TRBD1 identical over 9 bases. This CDR3 comprises 14 residues. Per the germline V gene, CDR1 is DFQATT and CDR2 is SNEGSKA (reference sequence). V was pared by 1 base and J by 9 bases, with 7 bases of the junction left unmatched. The CDR3 bases are TGCAGTGCTAGAGGGACGGGACAGGGTATTGAGCAGTTCTTC. This translates into CSARGTGQGIEQFF.